A selection of T cell receptor beta chains follows, all from one sample in a study of cytomegalovirus exposure and HLA in healthy donors. TCRdb's copy holds only in-frame clones and misses some; the assay was immunoSEQ multiplex PCR. The sample lists 68,000 or so clones; roughly 90% were seen once. Sample: PBMCs. The receptors here all came from a young woman in good health and CMV-seronegative. The CDR3 runs from the conserved cysteine through the conserved F or W. The D gene is left open where the match is weak. Some rows have no size entry. The others give once, few or many, or a class for an expanded clone.

TRBD1	TRBV7-9	TRBJ1-3	-	14	TGTGCCAGCAGCTCCAACAGGGGTGGAAACACCATATATTTT	CASSSNRGGNTIYF
-	TRBV19	TRBJ1-1	-	16	TGTGCCAGTAGTATAGATTCGGACAGATGGGGCACTGAAGCTTTCTTT	CASSIDSDRWGTEAFF
-	TRBV5-4	TRBJ2-2	once	14	TGTGCCAGCAGCTTGGACAACCCCACCGGGGAGCTGTTTTTT	CASSLDNPTGELFF
-	TRBV6-1	TRBJ2-7	-	12	TGTGCCAGCAGGGGCGGGACCTACGAGCAGTACTTC	CASRGGTYEQYF
-	TRBV18	TRBJ2-7	-	13	TGTGCCAGCTCACTGGACAGAGCCTACGAGCAGTACTTC	CASSLDRAYEQYF
TRBD2	TRBV10-1	TRBJ2-1	-	14	TGCGCCAGCAGTGATAGCGGGACCTACAATGAGCAGTTCTTC	CASSDSGTYNEQFF
-	TRBV6-1	TRBJ2-7	-	15	TGTGCCAGCAGCGATATATCAGGGTATTCCGACGAGCAGTACTTC	CASSDISGYSDEQYF
TRBD2	TRBV6-5	TRBJ2-2	-	14	TGTGCCAGCGGAGGACACGGGGGGACCGGGGAGCTGTTTTTT	CASGGHGGTGELFF
-	TRBV18	TRBJ2-7	-	15	TGTGCCAGCTCACCGACGAGGGAGGTGGTATACGAGCAGTACTTC	CASSPTREVVYEQYF
TRBD2	TRBV7-6	TRBJ2-5	-	16	TGTGCCAGCAGCTTAGCGAGGGTAGCGGGAGTTGAGACCCAGTACTTC	CASSLARVAGVETQYF
-	TRBV7-9	TRBJ1-1	-	15	TGTGCCAGCAGCCCTTCCGACAGGAAGAACACTGAAGCTTTCTTT	CASSPSDRKNTEAFF
-	TRBV15	TRBJ2-5	-	13	TGTGCCACCAGCAGAGATTCCCGGGAGACCCAGTACTTC	CATSRDSRETQYF
TRBD2	TRBV5-1	TRBJ2-3	-	18	TGCGCCAGCAGCTACACCGGACTAGCGGGAGGTGGGTCGGATACGCAGTATTTT	CASSYTGLAGGGSDTQYF
-	TRBV7-9	TRBJ2-7	-	14	TGTGCCAGCAGCTTCCATGGAGGAGCCTACGAGCAGTACTTC	CASSFHGGAYEQYF
TRBD2	TRBV10-2	TRBJ2-7	-	15	TGCGCCAGCGGGGGAAAGCGGGGGGGCTCCTACGAGCAGTACTTC	CASGGKRGGSYEQYF
TRBD1	TRBV20-1	TRBJ1-2	-	11	TGCTCCGCCGGGACAGCGTATGGCTACACCTTC	CSAGTAYGYTF
TRBD2	TRBV5-4	TRBJ2-2	-	16	TGTGCCAGCAGCCCTAGAGGGCTAGCGGACACCGGGGAGCTGTTTTTT	CASSPRGLADTGELFF
TRBD1	TRBV5-4	TRBJ1-2	few	15	TGTGCCAGCAGCTCCGCGGGGACAGGGCGCTATGGCTACACCTTC	CASSSAGTGRYGYTF
-	TRBV28	TRBJ2-6	-	17	TGTGCCAGCAGTCCAGGGTCCCTCTACTCTGGGGCCAACGTCCTGACTTTC	CASSPGSLYSGANVLTF
TRBD1	TRBV27	TRBJ1-1	-	15	TGTGCCAGCAGTACCCTTCTGACAGGGGGCACTGAAGCTTTCTTT	CASSTLLTGGTEAFF
TRBD1	TRBV18	TRBJ2-2	-	16	TGTGCCAGCTCACCTCCGGCAGGGGGATTCACCGGGGAGCTGTTTTTT	CASSPPAGGFTGELFF
TRBD1	TRBV19	TRBJ2-2	-	17	TGTGCCAGTAGTATACTTACAGGGGGAAATAGTGCCGGGGAGCTGTTTTTT	CASSILTGGNSAGELFF
TRBD2	TRBV6-1	TRBJ2-1	once	14	TGTGCCACGACGGGGGGGCATCCCTACAATGAGCAGTTCTTC	CATTGGHPYNEQFF
TRBD2	TRBV7-9	TRBJ2-7	-	14	TGTGCCAGCAGCCCAGAGCGGGGTCCGTCCGAGCAGTACTTC	CASSPERGPSEQYF
-	TRBV28	TRBJ1-1	-	14	TGTGCCAGCATTTGGGGGGGACTGAACACTGAAGCTTTCTTT	CASIWGGLNTEAFF
-	TRBV18	TRBJ1-4	-	15	TGTGCCAGCTCACCACCAGGGCAGGGTAACGAAAAACTGTTTTTT	CASSPPGQGNEKLFF
TRBD2	TRBV15	TRBJ2-5	-	16	TGTGCCACCAGCGCGAAAGCGGGAGGTCCCAAATGGTCCCAGTACTTC	CATSAKAGGPKWSQYF
TRBD1	TRBV6-6	TRBJ1-5	-	14	TGTGCCAGCAGAGAGGGGGCGAGCAATCAGCCCCAGCATTTT	CASREGASNQPQHF
TRBD2	TRBV29-1	TRBJ2-3	-	17	TGCAGCGCCCCGCGGGGGGGCACGGCGACTGGCACAGATACGCAGTATTTT	CSAPRGGTATGTDTQYF
TRBD1	TRBV5-4	TRBJ1-4	once	16	TGTGCCAGCAGCTTGGGCCCCGGACAGGGCAATGAAAAACTGTTTTTT	CASSLGPGQGNEKLFF
TRBD1	TRBV5-1	TRBJ1-1	-	20	TGCGCCAGCAGCTTGAGGGACAGGTCGTTATTGGGAGCAAGCAACACTGAAGCTTTCTTT	CASSLRDRSLLGASNTEAFF
TRBD2	TRBV15	TRBJ2-7	-	17	TGTGCCACCAGCAGAGAGGCCTCCGGAGCGGGAGTCTACGAGCAGTACTTC	CATSREASGAGVYEQYF
TRBD1	TRBV19	TRBJ2-5	once	15	TGTGCCAGCAGTCGGGACAGGAGCTTCCAAGAGACCCAGTACTTC	CASSRDRSFQETQYF
TRBD1	TRBV15	TRBJ2-1	-	15	TGTGCCACCAGCGGGGGACAGGGGGCGCCGAATGAGCAGTTCTTC	CATSGGQGAPNEQFF
-	TRBV11-2	TRBJ2-7	-	13	TGTGCCAGCAGCTTAGCGGGAGACTACGAGCAGTACTTC	CASSLAGDYEQYF
-	TRBV5-1	TRBJ1-1	-	13	TGCGCCAGCAGCTTTGAGGCGGACACTGAAGCTTTCTTT	CASSFEADTEAFF
-	TRBV11-2	TRBJ2-7	-	18	TGTGCCAGCAGCTCGAAAACCGGGGCGGACGGGGGCTCCTACGAGCAGTACTTC	CASSSKTGADGGSYEQYF